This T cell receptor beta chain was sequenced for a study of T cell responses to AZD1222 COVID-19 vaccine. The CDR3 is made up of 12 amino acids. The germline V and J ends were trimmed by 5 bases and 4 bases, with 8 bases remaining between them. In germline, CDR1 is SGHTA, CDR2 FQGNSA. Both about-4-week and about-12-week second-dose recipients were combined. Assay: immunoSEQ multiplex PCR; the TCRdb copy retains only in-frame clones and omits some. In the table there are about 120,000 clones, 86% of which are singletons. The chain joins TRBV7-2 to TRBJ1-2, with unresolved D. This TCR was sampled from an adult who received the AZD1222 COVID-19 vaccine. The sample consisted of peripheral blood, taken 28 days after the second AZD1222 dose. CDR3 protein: CASSTYGYGYTF. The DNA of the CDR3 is TGTGCCAGCAGCACCTACGGCTATGGCTACACCTTC.